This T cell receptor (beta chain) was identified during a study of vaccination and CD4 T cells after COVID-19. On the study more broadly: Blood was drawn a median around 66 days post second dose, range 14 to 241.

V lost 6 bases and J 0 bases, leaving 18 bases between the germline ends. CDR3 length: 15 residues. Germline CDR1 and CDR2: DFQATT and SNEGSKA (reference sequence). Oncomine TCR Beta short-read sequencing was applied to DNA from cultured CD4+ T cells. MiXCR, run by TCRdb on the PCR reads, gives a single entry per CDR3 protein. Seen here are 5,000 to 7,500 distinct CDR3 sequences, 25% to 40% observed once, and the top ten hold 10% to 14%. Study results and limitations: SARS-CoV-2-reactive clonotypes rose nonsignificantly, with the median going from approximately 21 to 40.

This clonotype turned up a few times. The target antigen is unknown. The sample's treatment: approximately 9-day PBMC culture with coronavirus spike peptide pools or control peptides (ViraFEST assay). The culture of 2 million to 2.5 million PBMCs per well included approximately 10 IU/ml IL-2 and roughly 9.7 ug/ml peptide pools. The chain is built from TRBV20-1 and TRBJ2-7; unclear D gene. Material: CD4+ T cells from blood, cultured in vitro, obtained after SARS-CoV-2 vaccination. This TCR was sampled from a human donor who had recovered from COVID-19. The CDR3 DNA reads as TGCAGTGCCACGACACGACCTTGGAGCTCCTACGAGCAGTACTTC. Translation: CSATTRPWSSYEQYF.